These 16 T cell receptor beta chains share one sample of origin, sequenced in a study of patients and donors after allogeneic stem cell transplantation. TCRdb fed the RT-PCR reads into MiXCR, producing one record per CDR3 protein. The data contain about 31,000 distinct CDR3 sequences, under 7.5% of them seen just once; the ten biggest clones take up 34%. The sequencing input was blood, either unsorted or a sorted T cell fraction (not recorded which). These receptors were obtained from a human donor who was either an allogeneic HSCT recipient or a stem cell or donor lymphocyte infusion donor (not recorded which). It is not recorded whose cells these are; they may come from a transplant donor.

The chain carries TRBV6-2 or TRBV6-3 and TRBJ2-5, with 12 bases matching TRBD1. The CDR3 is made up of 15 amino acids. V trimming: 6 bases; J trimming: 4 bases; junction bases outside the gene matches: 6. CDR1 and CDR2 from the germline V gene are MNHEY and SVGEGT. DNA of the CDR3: TGTGCCAGCAGCCTCGGGACAGGGGGCGTAGAGACCCAGTACTTC. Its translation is CASSLGTGGVETQYF.

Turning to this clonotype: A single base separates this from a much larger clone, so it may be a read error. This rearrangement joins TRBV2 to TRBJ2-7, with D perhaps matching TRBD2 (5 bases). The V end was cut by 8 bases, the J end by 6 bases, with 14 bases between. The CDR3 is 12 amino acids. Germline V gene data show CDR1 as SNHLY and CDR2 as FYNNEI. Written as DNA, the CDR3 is TGTGCCAGCTATTCCGGGGTCTTCGAGCAGTACTTC. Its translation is CASYSGVFEQYF.

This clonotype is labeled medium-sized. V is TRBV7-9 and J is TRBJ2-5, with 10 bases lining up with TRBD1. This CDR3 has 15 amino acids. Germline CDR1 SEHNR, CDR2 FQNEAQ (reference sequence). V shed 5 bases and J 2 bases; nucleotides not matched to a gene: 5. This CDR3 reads CASSDDRGRQETQYF. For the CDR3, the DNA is TGTGCCAGCAGCGATGACAGGGGGCGGCAAGAGACCCAGTACTTC.

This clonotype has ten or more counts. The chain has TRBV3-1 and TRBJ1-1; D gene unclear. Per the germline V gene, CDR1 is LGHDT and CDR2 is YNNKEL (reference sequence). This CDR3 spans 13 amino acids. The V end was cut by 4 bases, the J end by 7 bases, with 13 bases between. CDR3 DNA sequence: TGTGCCAGCAGCCCCAGCGGTCAGATTGAAGCTTTCTTT. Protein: CASSPSGQIEAFF.

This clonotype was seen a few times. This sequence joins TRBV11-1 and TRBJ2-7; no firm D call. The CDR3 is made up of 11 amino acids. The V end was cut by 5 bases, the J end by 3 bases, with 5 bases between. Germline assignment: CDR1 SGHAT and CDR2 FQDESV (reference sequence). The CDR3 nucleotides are TGTGCCAGCAGCCTCCACTACGAGCAGTACTTC. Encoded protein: CASSLHYEQYF.

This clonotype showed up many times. CDR3 sequence: CASSLAGTSADTQYF. The CDR3 coding sequence is TGTGCCAGCAGCTTAGCTGGGACTAGCGCGGATACGCAGTATTTT. The chain is built from TRBV7-2 and TRBJ2-3, with 10 positions matching TRBD2. Trimming removed 0 bases from V and 6 bases from J; junction bases left unmatched: 3. Germline V gene data show CDR1 as SGHTA and CDR2 as FQGNSA. The CDR3 contains 15 residues.

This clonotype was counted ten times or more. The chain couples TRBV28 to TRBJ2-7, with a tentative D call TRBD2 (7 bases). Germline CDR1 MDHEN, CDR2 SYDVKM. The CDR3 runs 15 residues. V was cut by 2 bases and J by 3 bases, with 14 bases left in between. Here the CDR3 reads CASSLGGGAGYEQYF. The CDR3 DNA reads TGTGCCAGCAGTTTAGGGGGGGGCGCTGGCTACGAGCAGTACTTC.

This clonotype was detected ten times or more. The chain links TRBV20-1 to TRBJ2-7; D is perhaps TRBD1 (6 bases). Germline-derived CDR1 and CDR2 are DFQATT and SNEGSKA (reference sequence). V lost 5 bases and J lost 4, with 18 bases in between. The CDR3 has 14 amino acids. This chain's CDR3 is CSAPRAGQNYEQYF. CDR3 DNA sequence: TGCAGTGCTCCCCGTGCAGGACAGAATTACGAGCAGTACTTC.

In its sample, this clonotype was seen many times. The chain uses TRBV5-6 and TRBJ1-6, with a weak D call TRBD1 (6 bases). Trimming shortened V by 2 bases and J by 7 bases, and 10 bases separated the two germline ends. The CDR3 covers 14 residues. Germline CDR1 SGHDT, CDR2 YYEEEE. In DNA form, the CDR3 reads TGTGCCAGCAGCTTCGACAGGAGAAATTCACCCCTCCACTTT. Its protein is CASSFDRRNSPLHF.

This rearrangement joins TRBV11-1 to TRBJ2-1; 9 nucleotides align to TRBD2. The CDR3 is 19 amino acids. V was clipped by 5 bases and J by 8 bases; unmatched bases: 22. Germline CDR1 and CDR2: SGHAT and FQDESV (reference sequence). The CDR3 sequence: CASSGDKASGTSISDEQFF. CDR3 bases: TGTGCCAGCAGCGGAGACAAGGCCTCCGGGACTAGCATCTCGGATGAGCAGTTCTTC.

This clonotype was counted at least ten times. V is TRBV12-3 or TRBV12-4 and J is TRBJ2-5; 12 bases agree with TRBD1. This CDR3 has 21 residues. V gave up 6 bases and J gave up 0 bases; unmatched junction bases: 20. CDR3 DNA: TGTGCCAGCAGAATAAACGCCGGGACAGGGGGCACTAAAATGTACCAAGAGACCCAGTACTTC. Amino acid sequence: CASRINAGTGGTKMYQETQYF.

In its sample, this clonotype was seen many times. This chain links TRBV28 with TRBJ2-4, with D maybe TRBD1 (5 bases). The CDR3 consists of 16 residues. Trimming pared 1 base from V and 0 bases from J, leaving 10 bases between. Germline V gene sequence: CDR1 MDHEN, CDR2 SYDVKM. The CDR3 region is CASSLYSRVAKNIQYF. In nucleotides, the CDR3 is TGTGCCAGCAGTTTATATTCCAGGGTAGCCAAAAACATTCAGTACTTC.

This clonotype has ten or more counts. The CDR3 is CSVYGLAGEGEQFF. The CDR3 DNA follows: TGCAGCGTTTATGGATTAGCGGGAGAAGGGGAGCAGTTCTTC. The chain employs TRBV29-1 and TRBJ2-1; 9 bases agree with TRBD2. V lost 5 bases, J lost 10 bases, and 12 bases stayed unmatched. The CDR3 covers 14 residues. CDR1 is SQVTM and CDR2 is ANQGSEA in the germline V gene.

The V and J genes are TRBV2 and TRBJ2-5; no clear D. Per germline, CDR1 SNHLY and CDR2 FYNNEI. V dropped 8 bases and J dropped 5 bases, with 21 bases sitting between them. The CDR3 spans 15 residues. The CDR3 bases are TGTGCCAGCTCAAAAAAAAGTTGGGATCAGGAGACCCAGTACTTC. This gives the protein CASSKKSWDQETQYF.

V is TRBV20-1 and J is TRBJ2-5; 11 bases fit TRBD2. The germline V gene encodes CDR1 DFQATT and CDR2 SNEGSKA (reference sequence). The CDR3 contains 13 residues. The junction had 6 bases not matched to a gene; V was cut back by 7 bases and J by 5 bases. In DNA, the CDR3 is TGCAGTGTTGGACTAGCGGGCGCGGAGACCCAGTACTTC. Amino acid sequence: CSVGLAGAETQYF.

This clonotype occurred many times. The DNA for the CDR3 is TGCGCCAGCAGCCAAGACCCGAGGGCAGGCCTTTACACAGATACGCAGTATTTT. It specifies CASSQDPRAGLYTDTQYF. The V call is TRBV4-1, the J call TRBJ2-3, with D perhaps matching TRBD2 (5 bases). The ends were cut back, 0 bases at V and 2 bases at J, with 18 bases in the middle. Germline assignment: CDR1 MGHRA and CDR2 YSYEKL. The CDR3 is 18 amino acids.